The 24 T cell receptor beta chains below come from one sample, sequenced in a study of blood T cells in healthy people across ages. Sample-barcoded 5' priming and a J-beta primer mix drove a second PCR of roughly 6 to 12 cycles. TCRdb re-called the 5' RACE reads with MiXCR, one entry per CDR3 protein. Of 550,000 to 800,000 distinct CDR3 sequences listed, under 25% are singletons. Source material: blood. Receptors were obtained from a man between 65 and 85 years old in good health.

This clonotype was counted between two and nine times. V gene TRBV7-2 combines with J gene TRBJ2-1; 13 positions match TRBD2. The CDR3 covers 17 residues. J was trimmed by 2 bases and V by 1 base; bases with no gene match: 2. Germline CDR1 is SGHTA and CDR2 is FQGNSA. CDR3 amino acids: CASSLVLAGGPYNEQFF. CDR3 DNA sequence: TGTGCCAGCAGCTTAGTACTAGCGGGAGGGCCCTACAATGAGCAGTTCTTC.

J is TRBJ2-7 and V is TRBV29-1; tentatively, D is TRBD2 (5 bases). CDR1 and CDR2 (germline): SQVTM, ANQGSEA. V was cut by 8 bases and J by 4 bases, with 18 bases left in between. This CDR3 contains 13 residues. In DNA form, the CDR3 reads TGCAGCACCACCGGCCCCACGGGATACGAGCAGTACTTC. Translating gives CSTTGPTGYEQYF.

This clonotype was seen more than once but under ten times. The genes are TRBV5-6 and TRBJ1-2; TRBD1 matches at 7 bases. The CDR3 loop spans 15 amino acids. V was pared by 0 bases and J by 4 bases, with 6 bases of the junction left unmatched. Germline CDR1 reads SGHDT; CDR2 reads YYEEEE. The CDR3 bases are TGTGCCAGCAGCTTGGAGGGAGGGGGCGGCTATGGCTACACCTTC. Translating gives CASSLEGGGGYGYTF.

This chain joins TRBV4-1 and TRBJ1-5; TRBD1 matches at 7 bases. This CDR3 is built from 15 residues. Germline V gene data show CDR1 as MGHRA and CDR2 as YSYEKL. The ends lost 0 bases at V and 3 bases at J; junction bases unmatched: 2. In nucleotides, the CDR3 is TGCGCCAGCAGCCAAGAAGGGACAGTCAATCAGCCCCAGCATTTT. It encodes CASSQEGTVNQPQHF.

The J gene is TRBJ1-1, the V gene TRBV7-9; TRBD1 might be the D (5 bases). Germline V gene sequence: CDR1 SEHNR, CDR2 FQNEAQ (reference sequence). Trimming took 1 base from V and 11 from J, leaving 11 bases between them. CDR3 length equals 12 residues. In DNA, the CDR3 is TGTGCCAGCAGCTTAGACGGGACTGGTGCTTTCTTT. Its translation is CASSLDGTGAFF.

The chain is built from TRBV12-3 or TRBV12-4 and TRBJ2-5; the D is unclear. Deletions cut 6 bases from V and 1 base from J, with 12 bases between. CDR3 length equals 14 residues. CDR3 residues: CASSQDSSQETQYF. The CDR3 nucleotides read TGTGCCAGCAGCCAAGACTCTTCCCAAGAGACCCAGTACTTC.

This chain connects TRBV7-2 to TRBJ2-5; D may be TRBD2 (6 bases). The DNA end lines up better with TRBJ2-1; the J call may be wrong. There are 15 residues in the CDR3. Germline V gene lookup returns CDR1 SGHTA and CDR2 FQGNSA. For the CDR3, the DNA is TGTGCCAGCAGCTTAGGCTCGTCGGCGGGGAATGAGCAGTTCTTC. Translating it yields CASSLGSSAGNEQFF.

This clonotype has just a few counts. The V call is TRBV18, the J call TRBJ1-3; D is unclear. V dropped 0 bases and J dropped 0 bases, with 12 bases sitting between them. CDR1 KGHSH and CDR2 LQKENI come from the germline V gene. This CDR3 region has 17 residues. Written as DNA, the CDR3 is TGTGCCAGCTCACCACCGAATCCAGGAAGCTCTGGAAACACCATATATTTT. This gives the protein CASSPPNPGSSGNTIYF.

This chain joins TRBV28 and TRBJ2-7; 8 bases line up with TRBD1. This CDR3 contains 14 residues. Germline assignment: CDR1 MDHEN and CDR2 SYDVKM. Trimming cost V 6 bases and J 2 bases; bases outside gene matches: 6. CDR3 sequence reads: CASRRQGKTYEQYF. The CDR3 DNA reads TGTGCCAGCAGACGACAGGGGAAAACCTACGAGCAGTACTTC.

This chain links TRBV5-1 with TRBJ1-2, with a tentative D call TRBD1 (5 bases). V gave up 4 bases and J gave up 0 bases, with 10 bases separating them. CDR1 is SGHRS and CDR2 is YFSETQ in the germline V gene. This CDR3 has 14 amino acids. The CDR3 bases are TGCGCCAGCAGCGGGGGGACCGCTAACTATGGCTACACCTTC. Translation: CASSGGTANYGYTF. The complete variable domain, with remaining parts taken from reference TRBV5-1 and TRBJ1-2, reads KAGVTQTPRYLIKTRGQQVTLSCSPISGHRSVSWYQQTPGQGLQFLFEYFSETQRNKGNFPGRFSGRQFSNSRSEMNVSTLELGDSALYLCASSGGTANYGYTFGSGTRLTVV.

The CDR3 DNA sequence: TGCAGTGCTAGTGACAGGAACGTGGGGCAGTACTTC. Translated: CSASDRNVGQYF. The chain is built from TRBV20-1 and TRBJ2-7, with D possibly being TRBD1 (6 bases). The germline CDR1 and CDR2 sequences are DFQATT and SNEGSKA (reference sequence). V was trimmed by 3 bases and J by 9 bases, leaving 15 bases between them. The CDR3 loop spans 12 amino acids.

Only a few counts were recorded for this clonotype. This sequence joins TRBV29-1 and TRBJ2-5; TRBD1 matches 8 bases. The germline V gene has CDR1 SQVTM and CDR2 ANQGSEA. V shed 4 bases and J 4 bases; nucleotides not matched to a gene: 8. This CDR3 has 14 amino acids. This CDR3 is CSVGRDRLRETQYF. The DNA of the CDR3 is TGCAGCGTTGGACGGGACAGGCTCCGAGAGACCCAGTACTTC.

In this sample, this clonotype turned up a few times. The chain employs TRBV7-9 and TRBJ2-6; 7 bases align to TRBD1. V trimming: 8 bases; J trimming: 0 bases; junction bases outside the gene matches: 16. The germline V gene has CDR1 SEHNR and CDR2 FQNEAQ (reference sequence). The CDR3 consists of 19 residues. Here the CDR3 DNA reads TGTGCCAGCGATGAGACAGGGACCCGGACCCTCTCTGGGGCCAACGTCCTGACTTTC. Its protein product is CASDETGTRTLSGANVLTF.

V and J are TRBV6-6 and TRBJ1-1; no clear D. The CDR3 is 14 amino acids. The germline V gene encodes CDR1 MNHNY and CDR2 SVGAGI (reference sequence). Trimming left V 10 bases short and J 0 bases short, with 15 bases between. CDR3 bases: TGTGCCACGATCCGAGATCGGATGAACACTGAAGCTTTCTTT. It encodes CATIRDRMNTEAFF.

To note about this clonotype: This clone may be a read error of a much larger clone one base away. The rearrangement uses TRBV12-3 or TRBV12-4 and TRBJ2-2; D is unclear. The CDR3 has 13 residues. CDR3 loop: CANSLYGIGELFF. As DNA, the CDR3 is TGTGCCAACAGTTTATATGGGATCGGGGAGCTGTTTTTT.

This clonotype was detected once. The chain has TRBV7-9 and TRBJ1-2, with unresolved D. Trimming cost V 5 bases and J 2 bases, with 12 bases left between them. CDR1 is SEHNR, CDR2 FQNEAQ, per germline (reference sequence). The CDR3 has 14 amino acids. DNA for the CDR3: TGTGCCAGCAGCGTTAGCGGTCAGAACTATGGCTACACCTTC. This gives the protein CASSVSGQNYGYTF.

The chain combines TRBV20-1 with TRBJ2-3; D call uncertain. CDR3 size: 12 residues. The V gene lost 6 bases and the J gene lost 3 bases, with 10 bases spanning the gap. The germline CDR1 and CDR2 sequences are DFQATT and SNEGSKA (reference sequence). The CDR3: CSALRETDTQYF. In DNA form, the CDR3 reads TGCAGTGCCTTGCGTGAGACAGATACGCAGTATTTT.

This rearrangement joins TRBV29-1 to TRBJ2-1; D gene unclear. Between the trimmed V and J ends, which lost 7 bases and 4 bases, there was a span of 20 bases. This CDR3 spans 15 amino acids. Germline CDR1 and CDR2: SQVTM and ANQGSEA. The CDR3 nucleotides are TGCAGCGCTCCTCACGCCGGGTCGGCTTACAATGAGCAGTTCTTC. Encoded protein: CSAPHAGSAYNEQFF.

The V call is TRBV20-1, the J call TRBJ2-2, with D possibly called TRBD1 or TRBD2 (5 bases each). V gave up 3 bases and J gave up 4 bases, with 21 bases separating them. Germline V lookup: CDR1 DFQATT, CDR2 SNEGSKA (reference sequence). This CDR3 region has 17 residues. CDR3 nucleotide sequence: TGCAGTGCTAGGGTTGCCGGGACGGACTTTGCCACCGGGGAGCTGTTTTTT. Its protein is CSARVAGTDFATGELFF.

This clonotype was observed a handful of times. This chain joins TRBV2 and TRBJ1-6; no clear D gene. This CDR3 is built from 18 residues. V dropped 4 bases and J dropped 0 bases, with 16 bases sitting between them. The germline V gene encodes CDR1 SNHLY and CDR2 FYNNEI. CDR3 DNA: TGTGCCAGCAGTGCTAGACCCCCTCTGAGCTCCTATAATTCACCCCTCCACTTT. This sequence encodes CASSARPPLSSYNSPLHF.

This clonotype was seen repeatedly, ten times or more. The CDR3: CSASGALGLAGGQETQYF. As DNA, the CDR3 is TGCAGTGCTAGCGGAGCTCTAGGACTAGCGGGAGGGCAAGAGACCCAGTACTTC. The chain links TRBV20-1 to TRBJ2-5, with TRBD2 matching over 15 bases. In germline, CDR1 is DFQATT, CDR2 SNEGSKA (reference sequence). CDR3 length: 18 residues. The V segment lost 3 bases and the J segment 2 bases; nucleotides outside the gene matches: 10.

There are a few counts of this clonotype. The chain combines TRBV29-1 with TRBJ1-4, with TRBD1 as a possible D gene (5 bases). The CDR3 consists of 13 residues. In germline, CDR1 is SQVTM, CDR2 ANQGSEA. Trimming took off 7 bases at V and 2 bases at J, with 11 bases between the two ends. The CDR3 loop is CSGLTDTNEKLFF. The CDR3 coding sequence is TGCAGCGGCTTGACAGACACTAATGAAAAACTGTTTTTT.

This rearrangement joins TRBV20-1 to TRBJ2-7; 10 positions match TRBD1. The V gene's germline CDR1 is DFQATT and CDR2 SNEGSKA (reference sequence). The V segment lost 4 bases and the J segment 0 bases; nucleotides outside the gene matches: 3. The length of the CDR3 is 14 residues. CDR3 loop: CSATRTGGSYEQYF. The CDR3 region has the DNA TGCAGTGCTACGAGGACAGGGGGCTCCTACGAGCAGTACTTC.

CDR3 nucleotide sequence: TGCAGTGCTAGACTTCGGGGAGGGCACAATGAGCAGTTCTTC. Its translation: CSARLRGGHNEQFF. J is TRBJ2-1 and V is TRBV20-1, with 7 bases that match TRBD2. V shed 2 bases, J shed 5 bases, and the junction held 6 bases outside the gene matches. The CDR3 has 14 residues. Germline V lookup: CDR1 DFQATT, CDR2 SNEGSKA (reference sequence).